What follows is one T cell receptor (beta chain) and its context. Clones were sequenced by immunoSEQ multiplex PCR, and TCRdb holds only the in-frame ones, with some missing. The sample holds fewer than 25,000 clones, around nine tenths seen once. The sample comes from a study of T cell changes during pregnancy in multiple sclerosis. CDR3 length: 17 residues. In germline, CDR1 is SGHNT, CDR2 YENEEA. With 0 bases removed from V and 1 base from J, the gap between germline ends came to 15 bases. The TCR was taken from a female donor with multiple sclerosis, enrolled in a pregnancy study. The V and J genes are TRBV11-3 and TRBJ2-5; the D gene is possibly TRBD2 (5 bases). Sequenced material: CD8+ T cells from peripheral blood mononuclear cells, taken in the first trimester of pregnancy. CDR3 in DNA: TGTGCCAGCAGCTTAGATTCTAGCAGAATCCTCCAAGAGACCCAGTACTTC. Translation: CASSLDSSRILQETQYF.